This is a list of T cell receptor beta chains from one sample in a study of tumour-infiltrating T cells in Burkitt lymphoma. Sequencing was performed with immunoSEQ multiplex PCR; in TCRdb, only in-frame clones are kept and a portion is missing. The sample shows 6,000 to 8,500 clones, 73% of them seen only once. Sample: tumor tissue. The receptors stem from a human donor with diffuse large B-cell lymphoma. Both conserved end residues are part of each CDR3. Each record gives: V gene, D gene, clone size, J gene, CDR3 DNA, CDR3 protein. The D gene is left open where the match is weak. Only part of the rows carry a size: once, few, many, or a class if the clone is expanded.

V gene: TRBV5-1; D gene: -; clone size: -; J gene: TRBJ1-1; CDR3 DNA: TGCGCCAGCAGCTTGAAACAGGTGAACACTGAAGCTTTCTTT; CDR3 protein: CASSLKQVNTEAFF
V gene: TRBV4-1; D gene: -; clone size: -; J gene: TRBJ1-1; CDR3 DNA: TGCGCCAGCAGCCAAACCCGACAGGTCCTCGGGATCACTGAAGCTTTCTTT; CDR3 protein: CASSQTRQVLGITEAFF
V gene: TRBV5-4; D gene: -; clone size: few; J gene: TRBJ1-6; CDR3 DNA: TGTGCCAGCAGCCCTACATGGGATTCACCCCTCCACTTT; CDR3 protein: CASSPTWDSPLHF
V gene: TRBV14; D gene: TRBD1; clone size: -; J gene: TRBJ2-7; CDR3 DNA: TGTGCCAGCAGCCTCGGACAGGGGGCCCTCGAGCAGTACTTC; CDR3 protein: CASSLGQGALEQYF
V gene: TRBV12-5; D gene: TRBD1; clone size: -; J gene: TRBJ2-7; CDR3 DNA: TGTGCTAGTGGCTGGGACAGCCCCTACGAGCAGTACTTC; CDR3 protein: CASGWDSPYEQYF
V gene: TRBV5-4; D gene: TRBD1; clone size: -; J gene: TRBJ2-2; CDR3 DNA: TGTGCCAGCAGTTTTGGACAGGGGGCGGTGACCGGGGAGCTGTTTTTT; CDR3 protein: CASSFGQGAVTGELFF
V gene: TRBV5-6; D gene: TRBD1; clone size: -; J gene: TRBJ2-5; CDR3 DNA: TGTGCCAGCAGCTTGGGACAGGGGGCTGTGATAGAGACCCAGTACTTC; CDR3 protein: CASSLGQGAVIETQYF
V gene: TRBV29-1; D gene: -; clone size: -; J gene: TRBJ1-1; CDR3 DNA: TGCAGCGTTGAAGAGGACGCCTGGACTGAAGCTTTCTTT; CDR3 protein: CSVEEDAWTEAFF
V gene: TRBV9; D gene: -; clone size: -; J gene: TRBJ1-1; CDR3 DNA: TGTGCCAGCAGCGCCGGCGTATCCTCTCCAGCTTTCTTT; CDR3 protein: CASSAGVSSPAFF
V gene: TRBV18; D gene: TRBD1; clone size: -; J gene: TRBJ1-1; CDR3 DNA: TGTGCCAGCTCACGGGGACAGGGGGGATTCGGTGAAGCTTTCTTT; CDR3 protein: CASSRGQGGFGEAFF
V gene: TRBV5-5; D gene: -; clone size: once; J gene: TRBJ2-5; CDR3 DNA: TGTGCCAGCAGCCCTCGGACTAATCAAGAGACCCAGTACTTC; CDR3 protein: CASSPRTNQETQYF
V gene: TRBV5-1; D gene: TRBD1; clone size: -; J gene: TRBJ1-6; CDR3 DNA: TGCGCCAGCAGCAAGGGACAGAATTCACCCCTCCACTTT; CDR3 protein: CASSKGQNSPLHF
V gene: TRBV6-4; D gene: -; clone size: -; J gene: TRBJ1-5; CDR3 DNA: TGTGCCAGCAGTGACAGGGTCAATCAGCCCCAGCATTTT; CDR3 protein: CASSDRVNQPQHF
V gene: TRBV10-3; D gene: -; clone size: -; J gene: TRBJ1-2; CDR3 DNA: TGTGCCATCAGGGACGGCCATGGCTACACCTTC; CDR3 protein: CAIRDGHGYTF
V gene: TRBV5-6; D gene: TRBD1; clone size: few; J gene: TRBJ1-2; CDR3 DNA: TGTGCCAGCAGCTTGGGGACAGGGGTTCCAACCCTTGACTACTATGGCTACACCTTC; CDR3 protein: CASSLGTGVPTLDYYGYTF
V gene: TRBV4-1; D gene: -; clone size: -; J gene: TRBJ1-2; CDR3 DNA: TGCGCCAGCAGCCGACCCCACTACCAAGGCTACACCTTC; CDR3 protein: CASSRPHYQGYTF
V gene: TRBV19; D gene: -; clone size: -; J gene: TRBJ2-7; CDR3 DNA: TGTGCCAGTAGTATCGGGCTAACCTACGAGCAGTACTTC; CDR3 protein: CASSIGLTYEQYF
V gene: TRBV2; D gene: TRBD1; clone size: -; J gene: TRBJ2-7; CDR3 DNA: TGTGCCAGCAGTGAAGGTCCAGGACAGGGCTACGAGCAGTACTTC; CDR3 protein: CASSEGPGQGYEQYF
V gene: TRBV9; D gene: -; clone size: -; J gene: TRBJ2-6; CDR3 DNA: TGTGCCAGCAGCGTAGAAGGGACTGGGGCCAACGTCCTGACTTTC; CDR3 protein: CASSVEGTGANVLTF
V gene: TRBV15; D gene: -; clone size: -; J gene: TRBJ2-7; CDR3 DNA: TGTGCCACCAGCAGAGATCACGGCAGGGGTGAGCAGTACTTC; CDR3 protein: CATSRDHGRGEQYF
V gene: TRBV13; D gene: TRBD2; clone size: once; J gene: TRBJ2-1; CDR3 DNA: TGTGCCAGCAGCTCCCTTCAAAGCGGGGGGACCAATGAGCAGTTCTTC; CDR3 protein: CASSSLQSGGTNEQFF
V gene: TRBV6-4; D gene: TRBD1; clone size: -; J gene: TRBJ1-6; CDR3 DNA: TGTGCCAGCAGTGGTCTTTGGGGACAGAAGAATTCACCCCTCCACTTT; CDR3 protein: CASSGLWGQKNSPLHF
V gene: TRBV2; D gene: TRBD2; clone size: -; J gene: TRBJ2-3; CDR3 DNA: TGTGCCAGCAGTGAAATTCGAGCGGGGGGGCGGGATACGCAGTATTTT; CDR3 protein: CASSEIRAGGRDTQYF
V gene: TRBV6-5; D gene: -; clone size: -; J gene: TRBJ1-5; CDR3 DNA: TGTGCCAGCAGCCGCGACGGGTTCCCCAATCAGCCCCAGCATTTT; CDR3 protein: CASSRDGFPNQPQHF
V gene: TRBV4-2; D gene: TRBD1; clone size: -; J gene: TRBJ1-1; CDR3 DNA: TGTGCCAGCAGCCCCCCACAGGGGAGGGACACTGAAGCTTTCTTT; CDR3 protein: CASSPPQGRDTEAFF
V gene: TRBV5-1; D gene: TRBD2; clone size: -; J gene: TRBJ2-5; CDR3 DNA: TGCGCCAGCAGCTTCGGGACTAACCAAGAGACCCAGTACTTC; CDR3 protein: CASSFGTNQETQYF
V gene: TRBV6-6; D gene: -; clone size: few; J gene: TRBJ1-1; CDR3 DNA: TGTGCCAGCAGTTACTCGAGCACTGAAGCTTTCTTT; CDR3 protein: CASSYSSTEAFF
V gene: TRBV29-1; D gene: TRBD1; clone size: -; J gene: TRBJ2-5; CDR3 DNA: TGCAGCGGTGGGACAGCTCATGGGGAGACCCAGTACTTC; CDR3 protein: CSGGTAHGETQYF
V gene: TRBV6-5; D gene: -; clone size: -; J gene: TRBJ1-2; CDR3 DNA: TGTGCCAGCAGTTCATACAGGGATGGTGGCTACACCTTC; CDR3 protein: CASSSYRDGGYTF
V gene: TRBV5-8; D gene: -; clone size: -; J gene: TRBJ1-1; CDR3 DNA: TGTGCCAGCAGCCGGCGCCTACGGGGGGCAGGGACTGAAGCTTTCTTT; CDR3 protein: CASSRRLRGAGTEAFF
V gene: TRBV7-9; D gene: -; clone size: -; J gene: TRBJ1-4; CDR3 DNA: TGTGCCAGCAGCTTAGGAGGACGAGGGGAGTATGAAAAACTGTTTTTT; CDR3 protein: CASSLGGRGEYEKLFF
V gene: TRBV5-4; D gene: -; clone size: -; J gene: TRBJ1-2; CDR3 DNA: TGTGCCAGCAGCTACAGGGTTGGCTATGGCTACACCTTC; CDR3 protein: CASSYRVGYGYTF
V gene: TRBV5-1; D gene: -; clone size: -; J gene: TRBJ1-6; CDR3 DNA: TGCGCCAGCAGCCTGGACGGGATAGAGTATTCACCCCTCCACTTT; CDR3 protein: CASSLDGIEYSPLHF
V gene: TRBV29-1; D gene: -; clone size: once; J gene: TRBJ2-7; CDR3 DNA: TGCAGCGTTGTGGCCCAGGGTAGGGGCTACGAGCAGTACTTC; CDR3 protein: CSVVAQGRGYEQYF
V gene: TRBV4-2; D gene: -; clone size: -; J gene: TRBJ1-5; CDR3 DNA: TGTGCCAGCAGCCAAGAAGTGGGCTCTCGCAATCAGCCCCAGCATTTT; CDR3 protein: CASSQEVGSRNQPQHF
V gene: TRBV18; D gene: -; clone size: -; J gene: TRBJ1-1; CDR3 DNA: TGTGCCAGCTCACTAATCGGTGGCGCTGAAGCTTTCTTT; CDR3 protein: CASSLIGGAEAFF
V gene: TRBV5-1; D gene: -; clone size: once; J gene: TRBJ2-3; CDR3 DNA: TGCGCCAGCAGCTTGGGACAGCCGGGACGTATCACAGATACGCAGTATTTT; CDR3 protein: CASSLGQPGRITDTQYF
V gene: TRBV30; D gene: -; clone size: -; J gene: TRBJ1-3; CDR3 DNA: TGTGCCCCGGCGGTCGGAGGGGCGGAAAATAATGGAAACACCATATATTTT; CDR3 protein: CAPAVGGAENNGNTIYF
V gene: TRBV5-6; D gene: TRBD1; clone size: -; J gene: TRBJ1-2; CDR3 DNA: TGTGCCAGCAGCTTGCCCGGGACAGGGAAAGGCTACACCTTC; CDR3 protein: CASSLPGTGKGYTF
V gene: TRBV5-1; D gene: TRBD1; clone size: few; J gene: TRBJ1-1; CDR3 DNA: TGCGCCAGCAGCACGGACAGGGGGAACACTGAAGCTTTCTTT; CDR3 protein: CASSTDRGNTEAFF
V gene: TRBV19; D gene: -; clone size: -; J gene: TRBJ2-1; CDR3 DNA: TGTGCCAGTAGTAAGGACTACAATGAGCAGTTCTTC; CDR3 protein: CASSKDYNEQFF
V gene: TRBV2; D gene: -; clone size: -; J gene: TRBJ2-7; CDR3 DNA: TGTGCCAGCAGTCAGTCCTACGAGCAGTACTTC; CDR3 protein: CASSQSYEQYF
V gene: TRBV18; D gene: TRBD2; clone size: few; J gene: TRBJ2-1; CDR3 DNA: TGTGCCAGCTCCGGACTAGCGGGGGAATACAATGAGCAGTTCTTC; CDR3 protein: CASSGLAGEYNEQFF
V gene: TRBV7-9; D gene: -; clone size: -; J gene: TRBJ2-7; CDR3 DNA: TGTGCCAGCAGCCACCCATTCCTCGACGAGCAGTACTTC; CDR3 protein: CASSHPFLDEQYF
V gene: TRBV27; D gene: TRBD1; clone size: -; J gene: TRBJ1-4; CDR3 DNA: TGTGCCAGCAGTTTATTAGGGACAGGGGGCGGAAAACTGTTTTTT; CDR3 protein: CASSLLGTGGGKLFF
V gene: TRBV5-1; D gene: -; clone size: -; J gene: TRBJ1-1; CDR3 DNA: TGCGCCAGCAGCGATCCCCACGGCACTGAAGCTTTCTTT; CDR3 protein: CASSDPHGTEAFF
V gene: TRBV5-1; D gene: -; clone size: -; J gene: TRBJ1-1; CDR3 DNA: TGCGCCAGCAGCTTGGGTGGAGGGGCGAACACTGAAGCTTTCTTT; CDR3 protein: CASSLGGGANTEAFF
V gene: TRBV19; D gene: -; clone size: -; J gene: TRBJ2-2; CDR3 DNA: TGTGCCAGTAGTATAGGGAGAACCGGGGAGCTGTTTTTT; CDR3 protein: CASSIGRTGELFF
V gene: TRBV5-1; D gene: TRBD1; clone size: -; J gene: TRBJ1-1; CDR3 DNA: TGCGCCAGCAGCTCTCCGGACAGGGGTTCGTACACTGAAGCTTTCTTT; CDR3 protein: CASSSPDRGSYTEAFF
V gene: TRBV7-9; D gene: -; clone size: medium-sized; J gene: TRBJ2-5; CDR3 DNA: TGTGCCAGCAGCTTTACAGGGTACCAAGAGACCCAGTACTTC; CDR3 protein: CASSFTGYQETQYF
V gene: TRBV5-4; D gene: -; clone size: -; J gene: TRBJ2-5; CDR3 DNA: TGTGCCAGCAGCTTGAGGAGAGAGGGGGAGACCCAGTACTTC; CDR3 protein: CASSLRREGETQYF
V gene: TRBV5-1; D gene: TRBD2; clone size: -; J gene: TRBJ2-7; CDR3 DNA: TGCGCCAGCACCAAAGGGGCTAGCGGGGGCTTGAGCTCCTACGAGCAGTACTTC; CDR3 protein: CASTKGASGGLSSYEQYF
V gene: TRBV7-2; D gene: TRBD2; clone size: -; J gene: TRBJ2-1; CDR3 DNA: TGTGCCAGCAGCTACCCTAGCGGGGGGTACAATGAGCAGTTCTTC; CDR3 protein: CASSYPSGGYNEQFF
V gene: TRBV19; D gene: -; clone size: -; J gene: TRBJ2-3; CDR3 DNA: TGTGCCAGTTCGGACAAGACAGATACGCAGTATTTT; CDR3 protein: CASSDKTDTQYF
V gene: TRBV9; D gene: -; clone size: few; J gene: TRBJ2-2; CDR3 DNA: TGTGCCAGCAGCGTAGAGTCCTACCCAACCGGGGAGCTGTTTTTT; CDR3 protein: CASSVESYPTGELFF
V gene: TRBV25-1; D gene: TRBD2; clone size: -; J gene: TRBJ2-1; CDR3 DNA: TGTGCCAGCAGTGAAAGGACTAGCGGGGGCCTATACAATGAGCAGTTCTTC; CDR3 protein: CASSERTSGGLYNEQFF
V gene: TRBV9; D gene: -; clone size: large; J gene: TRBJ2-3; CDR3 DNA: TGTGCCAGCAGCGTAGCTAGCGATGAGGGGGATACGCAGTATTTT; CDR3 protein: CASSVASDEGDTQYF